The present entry profiles one T cell receptor (beta chain) with its context. Its antigen is still unknown. No base-level quality is on record; no much larger clone is a single base apart. The library was produced with the immunoSEQ multiplex PCR assay. A mixture of 60 forward primers for TCR Vbeta segments and 13 reverse primers for TCR Jbeta segments was used in the multiplex PCR. The CDR3 region of rearranged TCR beta genes was amplified from genomic DNA with a multiplex PCR assay. The Illumina HiSeq System was used to sequence the amplified TCR beta libraries as 87-base-pair reads. As for the original processing: A later analysis counted some 74 million unique TCR beta chains across the 650 to 800 repertoires, and some 11 million of these chains were shared by at least two donors. To remove PCR and sequencing errors, raw reads were error-corrected and collapsed into unique sequences using a nearest-neighbor algorithm that merged closely related sequences. CDR3 sequences were aligned to IMGT reference sequences to assign V, D and J gene segments. For a sequence to be retained, a match of at least six nucleotides to both a V gene segment and a J gene segment was required. A rearrangement was called productive if the CDR3 had no stop codons and remained in frame with V and J, and every other rearrangement was called non-productive. Following IMGT convention, CDR3 was defined as the stretch from the second conserved V-encoded cysteine up to the conserved J-encoded phenylalanine. In an earlier analysis of approximately 500 of the donors, sequences lacking an unambiguous match to a single V gene segment were excluded. An earlier analysis of several hundred of the donors called V segments functional above 56.7% productive rearrangements and segregating when the between-donor standard deviation exceeded 5%. A statistical classification framework was developed to diagnose cytomegalovirus status using the catalog of TCR beta chain sequences. A later analysis assigned V and J genes by comparing TCR nucleotide sequences with IMGT/GENE-DB human TR gene sequences. Using the TCRdist pipeline, a later analysis assigned CDR3 sequences along with most-parsimonious VDJ recombination scenarios. In a later analysis, each TCR beta chain was defined by its CDR3 amino acid sequence together with its V-gene family, and reads without a unique V-gene family were excluded. As a way to deal with suspected cross-contamination and a sequencing artifact, a later analysis dropped 450 to 600 nucleotide sequences that were highly shared and had low generation probability. In a later analysis, a clonal expansion index was calculated for each public chain from normalized within-repertoire ranks of inferred template counts. A later analysis computed generation probabilities with a VDJ recombination model fitted to out-of-frame rearrangements, and checked the results against IGoR. In a later analysis, hypergeometric tests were used to score TCR-TCR, TCR-HLA and TCR-CMV co-occurrence, with a repertoire-size bias correction applied to TCR pairs. False discovery rates were estimated in a later analysis by permuting HLA or CMV assignments 20 times. In a later analysis, co-occurring TCRs were grouped using DBSCAN, with TCRdist sequence similarity added in when clustering inside HLA-allele-positive subsets. Repertoires with fewer than 30,000 or more than 120,000 public chains, plus five repertoires with anomalous nucleotide sharing, were excluded from co-occurrence clustering. As stored in TCRdb, this immuneACCESS dataset retains in-frame rearrangements with V and J assigned. A fraction of the clones does not appear; measured against another copy, unresolved V genes explain less than half of the discrepancy, and the remainder lacks a known reason. V and J calls and clone size are copied from that table; D and trimming were computed from the DNA. The sample includes about 160,000 clones, with 65% to 85% observed a single time. The top ten constitute 2.5% to 3% of the sample.

The data stem from a study of cytomegalovirus exposure and HLA in healthy donors listed by TCRdb under 2017. As for the study more broadly: An earlier analysis of approximately 640 of the donors reported approximately 300 Gb of sequence data and around 120 million unique TCR beta sequences from roughly 200 million T cells. About 310 gigabases of sequencing data and tens of millions of unique TCR sequences were included in an early release covering about 600 HLA-typed donors. The genetic ancestry cluster associated with self-reported Caucasian donors included 81% of the 398 genotyped donors. The study aimed to test whether cataloging public T cell receptors could reveal signatures of past pathogen exposure. The T cell repertoires of 666 subjects were profiled by immunosequencing and related to cytomegalovirus serostatus. A separate validation cohort of roughly 120 different subjects was used in addition to the approximately 700-subject first cohort. High-throughput TCR immunosequencing, statistical association of individual TCRs with disease status, and machine learning were combined to predict cytomegalovirus infection status. To study patterns of TCR occurrence, a later analysis re-analyzed previously published TCR beta repertoires from under 750 donors and added high-resolution HLA genotyping. In the later analysis, no new phenotypic data were used to find candidate immune exposures; instead, reliance was placed on TCR beta sequences and their occurrence across donors. An earlier analysis of around 640 of the donors used high-throughput TCR beta sequencing to judge whether each TCR beta V gene segment behaved as functional or pseudogenic. Donor age, sex, ethnicity and CMV serostatus were compiled alongside the repertoire data. A later genetic analysis took genome-wide SNP genotypes for about 55% of the roughly 670 donors and used that subset as a discovery cohort. All discovery cohort repertoires had been generated using a single sequencing platform. HLA typing included class I and class II loci at four-digit resolution. Typing coverage differed by locus: A, B, C, DRB1 and DQB1 were typed in roughly 629-630 donors, DQA1 in 522, DPA1 in roughly 590, and DPB1 in 450 to 490. A handful of DR-DQ haplotypes were handled as single units for association and clustering because linkage in the cohort was strong. Among 398 genotyped donors of the cohort, an average of about 240,000 unique TCR beta nucleotide sequences were sequenced per donor, 15% to 20% of them non-productive.

The cohort was made up of approximately 670 healthy bone marrow donors. Cohort members were all nominally healthy when sampled, although unrecorded immune exposures were likely present. The donor was CMV seropositive and belonged to the group of 250 to 300 seropositive cohort members. Every donor gave a peripheral blood sample, and the peripheral blood mononuclear cells from that sample were used for TCR beta sequencing. Genomic DNA was extracted from the blood cell samples with the Qiagen DNeasy Blood Extraction Kit. Points the paper makes about the study in general: The sequencing pipeline was judged likely to have produced a cluster of highly shared sequence variants as a technical artifact. In a later genetic analysis, a missense DCLRE1C variant was associated with V-gene and J-gene trimming of TCR beta chains, and the association was replicated in an independent cohort. The presence/absence analyses assumed that sequencing depth was roughly uniform across donors, and that assumption may not be true. A later analysis found that HLA-associated TCR beta chains were more clonally expanded and had lower generation probabilities than equally common non-associated chains. According to a later analysis, most CMV-associated TCR beta chains appeared to be HLA-restricted, and the HLA associations seemed to be driven largely by CMV exposure. The only immune exposure information available for the cohort was CMV serostatus. The authors suggested that the approach could potentially be extended to other disease states and immunological phenotypes. The study listed 164 TCR beta chains as associated with cytomegalovirus. While some public TCRs were present in many individuals, most TCR sequences turned up only very rarely across donors. When HLA alleles, especially DR and DQ, strongly co-occurred, attributing TCR associations to individual alleles was difficult. Correlated functional status among segregating V segments might be attributable to linkage disequilibrium, but an unknown experimental factor could not be ruled out. In vitro tests confirmed that a few of the cytomegalovirus-associated TCR beta chains recognize cytomegalovirus antigens. A further reported finding was that TCR beta sequences accurately predicted the HLA-A and HLA-B alleles for most subjects in the first cohort. In a later genetic analysis, fewer N-insertions in productive TCRs were reported among donors in an Asian-associated ancestry cluster than the roughly 710-donor mean. Because HLA typing was missing for some donors at each locus, association tests included only the typed subset. In both the original and validation cohorts, the classifier was reported to diagnose cytomegalovirus status with high specificity and sensitivity. Because counts were too low, about 15 rarely observed V segments, including chromosome 9 orphons, were left out of the earlier analysis of roughly 600 of the donors. Because the 87-base-pair reads could not distinguish some IMGT-functional V segments, including TRBV6-2 and TRBV6-3, those segments were excluded. A later analysis associated about 17,000 TCR beta sequences with specific HLA alleles at a false discovery rate of 0.05. Only TCR beta chains were sequenced in this cohort, and the absence of alpha or paired-chain data limited detectable features. An earlier analysis of 587 of the donors showed that most TCR beta V segments appeared in productive rearrangements either about 87% or about 30% of the time, which broadly matched IMGT annotations. In a later analysis, several top co-occurrence clusters were reported to appear linked to parvovirus B19, influenza, CMV and Epstein-Barr virus. A later analysis found that TCR association rates varied across HLA loci, with DRB1 alleles showing the most associated TCRs and HLA-C alleles the fewest.

The germline V and J ends show losses of 0 bases and 3 bases respectively, and no gene match explains 1 base of the junction. CDR1 MNHEY and CDR2 SVGAGI were looked up in the germline V gene. From the cysteine through the phenylalanine, the CDR3 covers 14 amino acids. Only the CDR3 part of the read is kept: 42 bases, read in frame from the first base. The sequence is built from TRBV6-5 and TRBJ1-2, and 7 junctional nucleotides match TRBD1. The TCR was taken from a woman aged 45-60 years in good health and CMV-seropositive. Sample: PBMCs. The sequence in DNA is TGTGCCAGCAGTTACTCAGGGACAGACTATGGCTACACCTTC. Its protein product is CASSYSGTDYGYTF.